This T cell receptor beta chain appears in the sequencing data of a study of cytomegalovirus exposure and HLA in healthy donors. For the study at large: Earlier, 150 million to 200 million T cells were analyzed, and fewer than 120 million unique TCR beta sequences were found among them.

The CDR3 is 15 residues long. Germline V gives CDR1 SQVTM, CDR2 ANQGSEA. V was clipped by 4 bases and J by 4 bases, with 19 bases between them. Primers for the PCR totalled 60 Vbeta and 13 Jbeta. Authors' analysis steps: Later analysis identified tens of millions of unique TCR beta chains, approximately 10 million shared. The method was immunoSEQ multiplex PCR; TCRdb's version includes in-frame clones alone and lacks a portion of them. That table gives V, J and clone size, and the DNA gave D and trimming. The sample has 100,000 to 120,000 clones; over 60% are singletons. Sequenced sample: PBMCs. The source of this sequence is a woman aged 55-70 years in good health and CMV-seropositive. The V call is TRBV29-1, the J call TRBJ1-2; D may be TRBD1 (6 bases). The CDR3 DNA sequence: TGCAGCGTTGCGATTAACGAAGGGGGGGCCTATGGCTACACCTTC. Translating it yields CSVAINEGGAYGYTF.